This is a list of T cell receptor beta chains from one sample in a study of blood T cell repertoires in COVID-19. Profiling relied on immunoSEQ multiplex PCR, and the TCRdb table lists in-frame clones only, not all of them. The table has around 290,000 clones, more than 70% seen once. The sample comprised peripheral blood. The receptors come from a woman in her fifties or sixties who had recovered from COVID-19. The conserved cysteine and the conserved F or W are not part of the CDR3 here. Fields, in order: V gene, J gene, clone size, CDR3 protein. Clone size is not always given. Where it is, it says once, few, many or a class for expanded clones.

V gene: TRBV30
J gene: TRBJ1-1
clone size: once
CDR3 protein: AYQQQNTEAF

V gene: TRBV28
J gene: TRBJ1-2
clone size: -
CDR3 protein: ASSLRDYGYT

V gene: TRBV29-1
J gene: TRBJ2-2
clone size: -
CDR3 protein: SVGGQGWTGELF

V gene: TRBV29-1
J gene: TRBJ1-1
clone size: -
CDR3 protein: SATDTEAF

V gene: TRBV18
J gene: TRBJ1-2
clone size: -
CDR3 protein: ASSRGLSYGYT

V gene: TRBV27
J gene: TRBJ2-7
clone size: -
CDR3 protein: ASSSPGQGNYEQY

V gene: TRBV11-2
J gene: TRBJ2-7
clone size: -
CDR3 protein: ASSSTGINSYEQY

V gene: TRBV28
J gene: TRBJ1-1
clone size: -
CDR3 protein: ASIEGERGRAF

V gene: TRBV18
J gene: TRBJ2-3
clone size: -
CDR3 protein: ASSPPTPSGTQY

V gene: TRBV11-2
J gene: TRBJ1-4
clone size: -
CDR3 protein: ASSPGTANWGEKLF

V gene: TRBV10-3
J gene: TRBJ1-4
clone size: -
CDR3 protein: AISELSEKLF

V gene: TRBV4-3
J gene: TRBJ2-7
clone size: -
CDR3 protein: ASSPGHQSSYEQY

V gene: TRBV28
J gene: TRBJ1-1
clone size: -
CDR3 protein: ASRGVGEAF

V gene: TRBV19
J gene: TRBJ1-5
clone size: many
CDR3 protein: ASSPTGGAVYQTEPQH

V gene: TRBV11-2
J gene: TRBJ1-6
clone size: -
CDR3 protein: ASSPPPRGNSPLH

V gene: TRBV29-1
J gene: TRBJ2-3
clone size: -
CDR3 protein: SVRHWVTDTQY

V gene: TRBV5-4
J gene: TRBJ1-2
clone size: -
CDR3 protein: ASSYAGTDGYT

V gene: TRBV10-2
J gene: TRBJ1-4
clone size: -
CDR3 protein: ASRGGEKLF

V gene: TRBV9
J gene: TRBJ1-3
clone size: -
CDR3 protein: ASSPLIGNTIY

V gene: TRBV28
J gene: TRBJ2-1
clone size: -
CDR3 protein: ASSQGAGRNEQF

V gene: TRBV11-2
J gene: TRBJ2-7
clone size: -
CDR3 protein: ASSPGWRQTGVRY

V gene: TRBV7-2
J gene: TRBJ2-5
clone size: few
CDR3 protein: ASSLVGGGLQETQY

V gene: TRBV9
J gene: TRBJ1-3
clone size: -
CDR3 protein: ASSVVPVPGNTIY

V gene: TRBV10-3
J gene: TRBJ1-1
clone size: -
CDR3 protein: AISGSENTEAF

V gene: TRBV5-5
J gene: TRBJ2-7
clone size: -
CDR3 protein: ASSTTGTRSREQY

V gene: TRBV19
J gene: TRBJ2-7
clone size: -
CDR3 protein: ASSPLAGGVYEQY

V gene: TRBV30
J gene: TRBJ2-1
clone size: -
CDR3 protein: ACGARPSYNEQF

V gene: TRBV5-3
J gene: TRBJ2-7
clone size: -
CDR3 protein: ARSFPGTPYKQY

V gene: TRBV28
J gene: TRBJ2-7
clone size: -
CDR3 protein: ASTGGTGSYEQY

V gene: TRBV5-4
J gene: TRBJ2-3
clone size: -
CDR3 protein: ASSLVGGNTDTQY